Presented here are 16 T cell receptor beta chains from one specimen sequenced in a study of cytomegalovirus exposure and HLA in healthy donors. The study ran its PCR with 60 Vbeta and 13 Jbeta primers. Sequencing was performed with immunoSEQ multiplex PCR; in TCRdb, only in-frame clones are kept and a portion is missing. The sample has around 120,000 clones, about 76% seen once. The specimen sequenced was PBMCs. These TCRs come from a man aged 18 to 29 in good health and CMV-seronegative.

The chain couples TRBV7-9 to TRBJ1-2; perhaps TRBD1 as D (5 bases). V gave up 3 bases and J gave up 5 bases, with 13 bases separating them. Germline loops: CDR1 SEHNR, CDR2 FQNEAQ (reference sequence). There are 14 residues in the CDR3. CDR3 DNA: TGTGCCAGCAGCTTTATCCGGGACTCTTATGGCTACACCTTC. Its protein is CASSFIRDSYGYTF.

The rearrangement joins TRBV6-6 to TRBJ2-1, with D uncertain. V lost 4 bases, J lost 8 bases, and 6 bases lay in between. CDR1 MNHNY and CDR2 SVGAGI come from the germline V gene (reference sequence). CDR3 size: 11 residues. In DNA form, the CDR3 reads TGTGCCAGCAGTTCGAGTTATGAGCAGTTCTTC. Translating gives CASSSSYEQFF.

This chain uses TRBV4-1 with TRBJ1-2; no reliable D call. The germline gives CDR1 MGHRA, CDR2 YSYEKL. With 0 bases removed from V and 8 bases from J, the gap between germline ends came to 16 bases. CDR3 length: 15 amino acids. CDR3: CASSQDLGRPRGYTF. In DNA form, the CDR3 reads TGCGCCAGCAGCCAAGATTTGGGGAGGCCGCGCGGCTACACCTTC.

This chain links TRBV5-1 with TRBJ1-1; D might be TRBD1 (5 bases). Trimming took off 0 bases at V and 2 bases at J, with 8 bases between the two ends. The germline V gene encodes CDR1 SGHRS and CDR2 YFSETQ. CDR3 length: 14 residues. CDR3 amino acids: CASSLVRVNTEAFF. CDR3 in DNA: TGCGCCAGCAGCTTGGTCAGGGTAAACACTGAAGCTTTCTTT.

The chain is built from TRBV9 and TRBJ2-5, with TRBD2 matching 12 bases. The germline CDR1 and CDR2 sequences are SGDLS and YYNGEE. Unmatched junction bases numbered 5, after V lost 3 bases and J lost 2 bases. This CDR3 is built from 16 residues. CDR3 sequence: CASSGRLAGDQETQYF. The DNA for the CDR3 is TGTGCCAGCAGCGGACGACTAGCGGGGGATCAAGAGACCCAGTACTTC.

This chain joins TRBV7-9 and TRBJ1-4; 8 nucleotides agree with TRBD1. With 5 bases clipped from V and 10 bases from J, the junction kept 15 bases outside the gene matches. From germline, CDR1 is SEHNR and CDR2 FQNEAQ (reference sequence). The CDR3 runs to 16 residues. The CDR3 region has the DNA TGTGCCAGCAGCCCCGGGCCTAGGACAGGGCCTCGAAAACTGTTTTTT. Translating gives CASSPGPRTGPRKLFF.

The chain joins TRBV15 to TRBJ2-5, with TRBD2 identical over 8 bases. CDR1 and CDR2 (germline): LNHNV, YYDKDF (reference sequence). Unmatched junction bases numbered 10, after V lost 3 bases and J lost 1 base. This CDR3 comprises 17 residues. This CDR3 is CATSRYPERGSQETQYF. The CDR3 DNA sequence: TGTGCCACCAGCAGGTACCCTGAGCGGGGGTCCCAAGAGACCCAGTACTTC.

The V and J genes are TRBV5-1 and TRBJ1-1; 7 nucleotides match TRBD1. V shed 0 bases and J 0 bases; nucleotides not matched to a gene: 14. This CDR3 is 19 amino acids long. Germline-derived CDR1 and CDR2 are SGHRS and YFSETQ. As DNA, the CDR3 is TGCGCCAGCAGCTTGGCCGGGGCAGGGGGAAGCCAAATGAACACTGAAGCTTTCTTT. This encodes CASSLAGAGGSQMNTEAFF.

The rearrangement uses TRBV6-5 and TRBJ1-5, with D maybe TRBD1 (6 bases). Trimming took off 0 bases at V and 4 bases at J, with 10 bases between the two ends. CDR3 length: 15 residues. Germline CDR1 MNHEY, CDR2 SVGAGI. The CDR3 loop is CASSYSRGTNQPQHF. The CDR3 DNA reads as TGTGCCAGCAGTTACTCGAGGGGGACAAATCAGCCCCAGCATTTT.

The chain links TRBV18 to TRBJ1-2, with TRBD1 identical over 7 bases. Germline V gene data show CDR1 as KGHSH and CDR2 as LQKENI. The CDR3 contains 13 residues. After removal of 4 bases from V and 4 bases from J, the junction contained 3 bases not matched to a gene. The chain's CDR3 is CASSQGAGYGYTF. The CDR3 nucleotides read TGTGCCAGCTCACAGGGGGCCGGCTATGGCTACACCTTC.

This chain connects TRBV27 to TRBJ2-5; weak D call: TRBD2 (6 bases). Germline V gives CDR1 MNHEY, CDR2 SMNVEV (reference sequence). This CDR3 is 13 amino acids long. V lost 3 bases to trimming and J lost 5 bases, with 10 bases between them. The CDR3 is CASSFGGVETQYF. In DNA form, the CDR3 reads TGTGCCAGCAGTTTCGGGGGTGTTGAGACCCAGTACTTC.

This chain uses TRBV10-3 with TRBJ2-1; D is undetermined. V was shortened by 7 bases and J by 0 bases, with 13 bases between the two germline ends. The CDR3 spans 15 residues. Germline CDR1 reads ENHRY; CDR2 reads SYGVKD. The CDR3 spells CAITTRRVSYNEQFF. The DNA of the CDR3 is TGTGCCATCACTACCAGACGGGTCTCCTACAATGAGCAGTTCTTC.

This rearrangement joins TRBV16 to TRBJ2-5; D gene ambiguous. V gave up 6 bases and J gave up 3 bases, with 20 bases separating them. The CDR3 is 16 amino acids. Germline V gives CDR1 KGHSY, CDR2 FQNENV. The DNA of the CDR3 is TGTGCCAGCAGTCTACAATTGAGGAGCAGAAAAGAGACCCAGTACTTC. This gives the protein CASSLQLRSRKETQYF.

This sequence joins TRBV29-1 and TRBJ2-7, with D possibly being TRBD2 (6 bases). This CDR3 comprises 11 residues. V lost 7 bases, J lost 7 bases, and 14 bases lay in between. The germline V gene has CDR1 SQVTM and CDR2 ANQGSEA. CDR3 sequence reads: CSAGGGAEQYF. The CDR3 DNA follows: TGCAGCGCCGGGGGTGGTGCGGAGCAGTACTTC.

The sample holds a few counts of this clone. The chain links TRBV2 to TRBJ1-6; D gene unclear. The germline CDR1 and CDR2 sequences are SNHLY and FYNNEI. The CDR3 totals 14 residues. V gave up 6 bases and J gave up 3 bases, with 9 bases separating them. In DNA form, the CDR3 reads TGTGCCAGCAGGAGGAGTGGCTATAATTCACCCCTCCACTTT. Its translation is CASRRSGYNSPLHF.

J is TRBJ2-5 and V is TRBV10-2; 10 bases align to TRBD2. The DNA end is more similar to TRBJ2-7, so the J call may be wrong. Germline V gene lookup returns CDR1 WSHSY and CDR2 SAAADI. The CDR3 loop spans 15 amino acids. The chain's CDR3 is CASSERRAGGAEQYF. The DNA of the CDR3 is TGCGCCAGCAGTGAGAGGAGAGCGGGGGGGGCCGAGCAGTACTTC.